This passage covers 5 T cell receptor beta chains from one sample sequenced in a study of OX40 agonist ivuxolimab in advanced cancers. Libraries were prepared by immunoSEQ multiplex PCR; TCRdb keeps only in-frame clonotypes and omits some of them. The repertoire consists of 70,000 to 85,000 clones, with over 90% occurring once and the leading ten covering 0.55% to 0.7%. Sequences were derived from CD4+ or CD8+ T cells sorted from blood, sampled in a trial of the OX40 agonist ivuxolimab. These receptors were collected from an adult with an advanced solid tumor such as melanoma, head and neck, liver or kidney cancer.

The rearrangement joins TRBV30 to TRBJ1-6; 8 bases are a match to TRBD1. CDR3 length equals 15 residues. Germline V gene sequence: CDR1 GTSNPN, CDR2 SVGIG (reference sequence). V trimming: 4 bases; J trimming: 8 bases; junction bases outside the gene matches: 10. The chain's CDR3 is CAWTETGALDSPLHF. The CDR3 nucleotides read TGTGCCTGGACCGAGACAGGGGCCTTGGATTCACCCCTCCACTTT.

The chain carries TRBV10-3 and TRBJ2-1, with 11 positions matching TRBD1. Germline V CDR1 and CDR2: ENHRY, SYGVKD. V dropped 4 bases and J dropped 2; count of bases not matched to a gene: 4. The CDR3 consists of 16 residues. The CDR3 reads CAISGRTGGAYNEQFF. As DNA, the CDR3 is TGTGCCATCAGTGGACGGACAGGGGGCGCCTACAATGAGCAGTTCTTC.

The CDR3 DNA reads as TGTGCCATCAGTGAGTCCCCGGGGCGGGAAAAACTGTTTTTT. It yields the protein CAISESPGREKLFF. J is TRBJ1-4 and V is TRBV10-3, with D possibly TRBD1 on 5 matching bases. The CDR3 has 14 residues. Germline-derived CDR1 and CDR2 are ENHRY and SYGVKD. V dropped 0 bases and J dropped 8 bases, with 10 bases sitting between them.

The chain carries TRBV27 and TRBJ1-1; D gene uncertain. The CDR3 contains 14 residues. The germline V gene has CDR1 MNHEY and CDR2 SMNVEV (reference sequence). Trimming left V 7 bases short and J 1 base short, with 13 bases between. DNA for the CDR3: TGTGCCAGCAAATCTCCAGGATGGAACACTGAAGCTTTCTTT. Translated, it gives CASKSPGWNTEAFF.

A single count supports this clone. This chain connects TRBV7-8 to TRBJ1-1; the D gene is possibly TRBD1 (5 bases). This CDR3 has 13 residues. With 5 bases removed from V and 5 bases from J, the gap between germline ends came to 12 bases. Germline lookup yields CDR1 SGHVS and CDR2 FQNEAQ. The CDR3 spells CASSAVGGTEAFF. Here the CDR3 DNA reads TGTGCCAGCAGCGCAGTGGGGGGGACTGAAGCTTTCTTT.